The entry below describes one TCR beta chain. The antigen it binds to is not known. No base-level quality is on record; no much larger clone is a single base apart. Peripheral blood CD8+ and CD4+ T cells from healthy donors, Susac syndrome patients and multiple sclerosis patients were profiled by high-throughput TCR beta sequencing. The healthy donors served as controls matched for age and sex. Bulk CD8+ and CD4+ T cells were purified by magnetic negative isolation, while CD8+ TEMRA cells were enriched using FACS. Blood was collected in EDTA tubes and processed within 24 hours, with PBMCs isolated through density gradient centrifugation. PBMCs intended for TCR sequencing were cryopreserved in liquid nitrogen and thawed later in a water bath at 37 degrees C. The sorted or isolated CD4+, CD8+ and CD8+ TEMRA cells reached a purity of at least 90%. The sample belongs to a study of CD8 T cells in Susac syndrome (dated by TCRdb to between 2018 and 2020). Looking at the study overall: The study used repertoire sequencing to test whether antigen drove CD8+ T cell activation and differentiation in Susac syndrome. Beyond this particular receptor, the publication reports: The number of individuals in the TCR sequencing and HLA analysis was acknowledged as relatively small.

Trimming takes 3 bases off V and 0 bases off J; junction bases not matched to a gene: 3. The germline V gene provides CDR1 SGDLS and CDR2 YYNGEE. CDR3 length: 15 amino acids, cysteine to phenylalanine. Only CDR3 DNA remains: 45 bases, in frame from the first base. RNA was extracted with the RNeasy kit and about 0.45 to 1 ug was reverse transcribed using random hexamers. The immunoSEQ multiplex PCR assay, covering 54 Vbeta and 13 Jbeta segments, was used to amplify TCR beta CDR3 regions. Bias from PCR amplification was corrected by using a synthetic template baseline for primer optimization and for computational correction. The study's processing was this. Reads were assigned to V, D and J genes according to IMGT and analyzed in immunoSEQ Analyzer, with only productive sequences retained. Clonality was calculated as one minus the Shannon entropy normalized by log2 of the number of productive unique sequences. Public and private clones were assessed among the 100 most prevalent clones of each patient and control. A clone was defined as Susac-specific if it was absent from the healthy and MS cohorts, from approximately 980 published viral clones and from other ImmuneACCESS disease sequences. The public reads were quality trimmed at Q25 with fastp and then assembled into clones with MiXCR by TCRdb, keeping productive beta chains. All rows with the same CDR3 protein become a single entry with the most common DNA and genes. Clone size and V and J calls follow TCRdb, not the original study. In all, the sample holds under 200,000 distinct CDR3 sequences, and around 94% of those were seen once. The ten top clones hold around 0.14% of the sample.

This chain is built from TRBV9 and TRBJ2-1, and 7 junction bases match TRBD2. The receptor comes from a human donor in good health. Sequencing was done on a sample of CD4+ T cells from PBMCs. The bases read TGTGCCAGCAGCGCTGGACTAGACTCCTACAATGAGCAGTTCTTC. This codes for CASSAGLDSYNEQFF.